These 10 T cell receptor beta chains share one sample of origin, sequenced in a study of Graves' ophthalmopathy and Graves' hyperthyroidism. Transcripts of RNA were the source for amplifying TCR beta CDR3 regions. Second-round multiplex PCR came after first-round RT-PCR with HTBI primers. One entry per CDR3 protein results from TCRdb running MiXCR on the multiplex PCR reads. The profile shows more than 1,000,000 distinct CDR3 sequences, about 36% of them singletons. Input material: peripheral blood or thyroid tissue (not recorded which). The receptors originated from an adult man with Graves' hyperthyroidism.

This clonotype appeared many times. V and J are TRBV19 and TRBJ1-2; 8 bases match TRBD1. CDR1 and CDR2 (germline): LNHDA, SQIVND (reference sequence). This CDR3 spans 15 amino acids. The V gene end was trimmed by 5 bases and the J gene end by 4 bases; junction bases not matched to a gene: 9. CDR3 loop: CASSAGTGALYGYTF. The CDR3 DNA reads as TGTGCCAGTAGTGCCGGGACAGGAGCTCTCTATGGCTACACCTTC.

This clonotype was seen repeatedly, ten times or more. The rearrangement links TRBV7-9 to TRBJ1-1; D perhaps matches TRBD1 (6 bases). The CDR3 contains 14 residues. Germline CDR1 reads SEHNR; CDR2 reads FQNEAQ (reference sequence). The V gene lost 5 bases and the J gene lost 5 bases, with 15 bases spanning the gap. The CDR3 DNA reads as TGTGCCAGCAGCCCCAGGGGCTATGTAACTGAAGCTTTCTTT. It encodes CASSPRGYVTEAFF.

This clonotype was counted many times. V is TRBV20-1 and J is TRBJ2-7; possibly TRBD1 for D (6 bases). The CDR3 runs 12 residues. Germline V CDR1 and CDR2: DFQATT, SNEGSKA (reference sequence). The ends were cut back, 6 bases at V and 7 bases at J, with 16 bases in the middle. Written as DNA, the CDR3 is TGCAGTGCAAGGGACACCCTTGGGGAGCAGTACTTC. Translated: CSARDTLGEQYF.

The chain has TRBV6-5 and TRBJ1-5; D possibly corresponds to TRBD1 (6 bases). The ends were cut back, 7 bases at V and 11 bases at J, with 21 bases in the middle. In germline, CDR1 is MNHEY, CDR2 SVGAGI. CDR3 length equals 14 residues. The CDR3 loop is CASTRWGGQETQHF. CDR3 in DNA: TGTGCCAGCACCCGATGGGGGGGACAAGAGACCCAGCATTTT.

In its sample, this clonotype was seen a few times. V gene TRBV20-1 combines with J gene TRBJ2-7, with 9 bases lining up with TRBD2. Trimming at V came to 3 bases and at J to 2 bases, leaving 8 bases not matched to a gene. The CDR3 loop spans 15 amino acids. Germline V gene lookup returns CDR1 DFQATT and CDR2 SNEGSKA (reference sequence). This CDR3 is CSARVAGALTYEQYF. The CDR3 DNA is TGCAGTGCTAGGGTAGCGGGGGCCTTAACCTACGAGCAGTACTTC.

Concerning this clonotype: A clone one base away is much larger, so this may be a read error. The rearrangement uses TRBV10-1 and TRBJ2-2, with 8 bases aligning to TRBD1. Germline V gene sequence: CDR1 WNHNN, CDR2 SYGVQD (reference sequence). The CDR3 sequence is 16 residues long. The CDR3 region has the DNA TGCGCCAGCTCCCGAGGTGGGACAGGCTACACCGGGGAGCCGTTTTTT. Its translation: CASSRGGTGYTGEPFF.

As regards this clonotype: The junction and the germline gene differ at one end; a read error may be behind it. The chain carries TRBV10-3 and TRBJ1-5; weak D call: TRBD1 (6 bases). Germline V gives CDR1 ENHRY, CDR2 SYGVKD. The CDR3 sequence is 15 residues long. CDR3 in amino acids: CASSKVQGIEQPQHF. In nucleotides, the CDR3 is TGTGCCAGCAGTAAAGTTCAGGGGATTGAACAGCCCCAGCATTTT.

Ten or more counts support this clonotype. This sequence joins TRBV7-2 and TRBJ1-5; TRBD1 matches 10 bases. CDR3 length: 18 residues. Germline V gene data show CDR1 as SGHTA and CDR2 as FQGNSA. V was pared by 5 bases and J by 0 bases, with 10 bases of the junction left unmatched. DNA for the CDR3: TGTGCCAGCAGCCCGGCCGGGACAGGGGTTTATAGCAATCAGCCCCAGCATTTT. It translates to CASSPAGTGVYSNQPQHF.

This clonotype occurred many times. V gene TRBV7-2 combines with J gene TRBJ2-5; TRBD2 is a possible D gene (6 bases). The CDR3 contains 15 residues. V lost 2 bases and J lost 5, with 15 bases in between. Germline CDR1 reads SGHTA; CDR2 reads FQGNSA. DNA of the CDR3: TGTGCCAGCAGCTTAACCGGGACTCCGAGGGAGACCCAGTACTTC. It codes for CASSLTGTPRETQYF.

In nucleotides, the CDR3 is TGCAGTGCTTCCAGACAGGGCCCCCAGCCCCAGCATTTT. Translated: CSASRQGPQPQHF. This sequence joins TRBV20-1 and TRBJ1-5, with TRBD1 matching 7 bases. The CDR3 sequence is 13 residues long. Germline values: CDR1 DFQATT, CDR2 SNEGSKA (reference sequence). V was pared by 5 bases and J by 7 bases, with 8 bases of the junction left unmatched.